A single sample is the source of the 27 T cell receptor beta chains below, sequenced in a study of shared clonotypes between healthy human individuals. Libraries were prepared by immunoSEQ multiplex PCR; TCRdb keeps only in-frame clonotypes and omits some of them. The table records some 1,100,000 clones, about four fifths of them present only once. Material for sequencing was memory CD4+ T cells from PBMCs. Subset specified: CD45RA-negative fraction. The receptors shown here come from a man aged 18 to 29 in good health. Some clones in this sample may be carry-over from other donors' samples.

The chain is built from TRBV18 and TRBJ1-5, with TRBD1 as a possible D gene (6 bases). V was trimmed by 3 bases and J by 2 bases, leaving 8 bases between them. The CDR3 loop spans 14 amino acids. CDR1 and CDR2 (germline): KGHSH, LQKENI. CDR3 DNA sequence: TGTGCCAGCTCACCTAGGGGGGGCAATCAGCCCCAGCATTTT. This codes for CASSPRGGNQPQHF.

This clone was seen repeatedly, ten times or more. The V and J genes are TRBV5-6 and TRBJ1-1; D is unresolved. In germline, CDR1 is SGHDT, CDR2 YYEEEE. This CDR3 spans 13 amino acids. V gave up 5 bases and J gave up 1 base, with 9 bases separating them. This CDR3 is CASRLRQNTEAFF. CDR3 in DNA: TGTGCCAGCAGATTGCGACAGAACACTGAAGCTTTCTTT.

This clone was observed a few times. V gene TRBV29-1 combines with J gene TRBJ1-2; the D is unclear. There are 11 residues in the CDR3. Per germline, CDR1 SQVTM and CDR2 ANQGSEA. Trimming took 4 bases from V and 4 from J, leaving 7 bases between them. DNA for the CDR3: TGCAGCGTTGGTTCGGGCTATGGCTACACCTTC. As protein: CSVGSGYGYTF.

The V gene is TRBV5-1, the J gene TRBJ2-3; possible D gene TRBD2, 6 bases. CDR3 length: 14 residues. V lost 5 bases to trimming and J lost 1 base, with 11 bases between them. The germline gives CDR1 SGHRS, CDR2 YFSETQ. The CDR3 protein is CASSSGGRTDTQYF. The CDR3 DNA reads TGCGCCAGCAGTTCTGGAGGGCGCACAGATACGCAGTATTTT. The full variable domain, completed using reference TRBV5-1 and TRBJ2-3, is KAGVTQTPRYLIKTRGQQVTLSCSPISGHRSVSWYQQTPGQGLQFLFEYFSETQRNKGNFPGRFSGRQFSNSRSEMNVSTLELGDSALYLCASSSGGRTDTQYFGPGTRLTVL.

This clone was seen only a few times. The V gene is TRBV2, the J gene TRBJ2-3; 9 nucleotides match TRBD2. This CDR3 comprises 18 residues. The germline gives CDR1 SNHLY, CDR2 FYNNEI. V lost 5 bases, J lost 3 bases, and 15 bases stayed unmatched. CDR3 region: CASSQGLAGSSGTDTQYF. The CDR3 DNA is TGTGCCAGCAGTCAGGGGCTAGCGGGAAGTAGCGGGACAGATACGCAGTATTTT.

The chain carries TRBV19 and TRBJ2-3; 8 nucleotides line up with TRBD2. The CDR3 totals 14 residues. Germline loops: CDR1 LNHDA, CDR2 SQIVND (reference sequence). Losses at the gene ends were 6 bases for V and 6 bases for J; bases not matched to a gene: 8. The CDR3 protein is CASRTAGDLDTQYF. The CDR3 bases are TGTGCCAGTAGAACAGCGGGAGACCTGGATACGCAGTATTTT.

The gene calls are TRBV4-3 and TRBJ1-2, with a possible D match to TRBD1 (5 bases). The CDR3 has 15 amino acids. Per the germline V gene, CDR1 is LGHNA and CDR2 is YSLEER. Trimming removed 0 bases at V and 4 bases at J, with 12 bases between. The CDR3 DNA reads as TGCGCCAGCAGCCAAGAACTCGGACATGTCTATGGCTACACCTTC. It translates to CASSQELGHVYGYTF.

The chain couples TRBV9 to TRBJ2-3; TRBD2 matches 11 bases. With V trimmed by 3 bases and J by 0 bases, 6 bases remained unmatched. In germline, CDR1 is SGDLS, CDR2 YYNGEE. This CDR3 spans 17 amino acids. In DNA form, the CDR3 reads TGTGCCAGCAGCGCCTTGTGGACTAGCGGGAGCACAGATACGCAGTATTTT. This gives the protein CASSALWTSGSTDTQYF.

CDR3 bases: TGTGCCAGCTCACTTAACCCCGCTCGAGGCACTGAAGCTTTCTTT. This codes for CASSLNPARGTEAFF. This chain uses TRBV18 with TRBJ1-1; D call uncertain. V shed 4 bases and J shed 4 bases, with 16 bases lying between them. Germline V gene data show CDR1 as KGHSH and CDR2 as LQKENI. The CDR3 extends over 15 amino acids.

The V call is TRBV7-2, the J call TRBJ2-7, with D perhaps TRBD2 (6 bases). The CDR3 sequence is 14 residues long. V lost 3 bases and J lost 5, with 14 bases in between. Germline V lookup: CDR1 SGHTA, CDR2 FQGNSA. The CDR3 spells CASSFMGGGDEQYF. In DNA, the CDR3 is TGTGCCAGCAGCTTCATGGGAGGAGGCGACGAGCAGTACTTC.

The chain carries TRBV4-3 and TRBJ2-5, with D possibly being TRBD2 (5 bases). Trimming took 3 bases from V and 5 from J, leaving 10 bases between them. The CDR3 length is 13 residues. CDR1 and CDR2 (germline): LGHNA, YSLEER. This chain's CDR3 is CASSQAGGETQYF. The CDR3 DNA is TGCGCCAGCAGCCAGGCAGGCGGGGAGACCCAGTACTTC.

J is TRBJ2-1 and V is TRBV6-6; D remains unclear. Trimming took off 6 bases at V and 4 bases at J, with 16 bases between the two ends. This CDR3 is 15 amino acids long. Germline CDR1 reads MNHNY; CDR2 reads SVGAGI (reference sequence). This CDR3 is CASSQGYPQYNEQFF. The CDR3 DNA follows: TGTGCCAGCAGCCAAGGATACCCCCAGTACAATGAGCAGTTCTTC.

The V and J genes are TRBV18 and TRBJ1-1; the D is unclear. CDR1 KGHSH and CDR2 LQKENI come from the germline V gene. The CDR3 length is 14 residues. Trimming shortened V by 1 base and J by 5 bases, and 11 bases separated the two germline ends. CDR3 loop: CASSPLGRETEAFF. CDR3 coding DNA: TGTGCCAGCTCACCACTAGGGCGGGAAACTGAAGCTTTCTTT.

This clone has at least ten counts. The V and J genes are TRBV27 and TRBJ1-4; D is possibly TRBD1 (6 bases). The CDR3 loop spans 16 amino acids. The V and J ends lost 6 bases and 1 base respectively, with 15 bases between them. Germline lookup yields CDR1 MNHEY and CDR2 SMNVEV (reference sequence). The CDR3 nucleotides read TGTGCCAGCAGACCACTCGGGGGCCGAACTAATGAAAAACTGTTTTTT. Translation gives CASRPLGGRTNEKLFF.

In its sample, this clone was seen once. Other DNA sequences from this sample encode an identical CDR3 as well. This chain joins TRBV5-1 and TRBJ2-3; no reliable D call. From germline, CDR1 is SGHRS and CDR2 YFSETQ. This CDR3 spans 13 amino acids. Between the trimmed V and J ends, which lost 2 bases and 1 base, there was a span of 5 bases. The CDR3 region is CASSFGGTDTQYF. The CDR3 DNA reads as TGCGCCAGCAGCTTTGGCGGCACAGATACGCAGTATTTT.

The chain combines TRBV5-1 with TRBJ1-1; 8 positions match TRBD1. The CDR3 totals 15 residues. Per germline, CDR1 SGHRS and CDR2 YFSETQ. Germline trimming cut 0 bases from V and 7 bases from J; bases unmatched to any gene: 8. The CDR3 region is CASSLGQGASGEAFF. The CDR3, as DNA: TGCGCCAGCAGCTTGGGGCAGGGGGCGAGTGGTGAAGCTTTCTTT.

The chain is built from TRBV19 and TRBJ1-5; D is perhaps TRBD1 (6 bases). The CDR3 covers 13 residues. Germline loops: CDR1 LNHDA, CDR2 SQIVND (reference sequence). Trimming removed 7 bases from V and 3 bases from J, with 10 bases in between. DNA of the CDR3: TGTGCCAGTACGACAGGAACCAATCAGCCCCAGCATTTT. It yields the protein CASTTGTNQPQHF.

The DNA for the CDR3 is TGTGCCAGCAGCTTACTTGCCTATGGCTACACCTTC. Translated: CASSLLAYGYTF. The chain links TRBV5-6 to TRBJ1-2; D is unresolved. The V gene's germline CDR1 is SGHDT and CDR2 YYEEEE. V was trimmed by 2 bases and J by 4 bases, leaving 6 bases between them. There are 12 residues in the CDR3.

The count of this clone is one. An end of the junction differs from the germline gene, which may be a read error. V usage is TRBV20-1 and J usage is TRBJ2-3; TRBD2 matches at 11 bases. The CDR3 is made up of 11 amino acids. Germline assignment: CDR1 DFQATT and CDR2 SNEGSKA (reference sequence). This CDR3 reads CSALGTSGVPF. DNA of the CDR3: TGCAGTGCCCTTGGGACTAGCGGAGTTCCTTTT.

This clone was seen more than once but under ten times. V and J are TRBV5-1 and TRBJ2-2; D perhaps matches TRBD2 (5 bases). The CDR3 runs 15 residues. Germline-derived CDR1 and CDR2 are SGHRS and YFSETQ. V lost 1 base to trimming and J lost 5 bases, with 12 bases between them. The CDR3 protein is CASSLSGSETGELFF. The CDR3 region has the DNA TGCGCCAGCAGCTTGTCAGGTAGCGAGACCGGGGAGCTGTTTTTT.

On this clone: Other DNA sequences within the sample encode an identical CDR3. This chain joins TRBV6-1 and TRBJ2-2; no firm D call. CDR1 and CDR2 (germline): MNHNS, SASEGT. V lost 5 bases and J 1 base, leaving 8 bases between the germline ends. The CDR3 spans 14 residues. The CDR3 loop is CASSRTGNTGELFF. CDR3 DNA sequence: TGTGCCAGCAGTCGAACGGGGAACACCGGGGAGCTGTTTTTT.

The chain couples TRBV20-1 to TRBJ1-5; D is uncertain. CDR1 DFQATT and CDR2 SNEGSKA come from the germline V gene (reference sequence). V was cut by 3 bases and J by 11 bases, with 11 bases left in between. The CDR3 covers 11 residues. The CDR3 DNA reads as TGCAGTGCTAGCTCGGTTGCGGCCCAGCATTTT. Amino acid sequence: CSASSVAAQHF.

The chain joins TRBV25-1 to TRBJ1-3; weak D call: TRBD1 (5 bases). Germline-derived CDR1 and CDR2 are MGHDK and SYGVNS. The CDR3 is 16 amino acids. V was pared by 5 bases and J by 2 bases, with 16 bases between. The CDR3 region has the DNA TGTGCCAGCAGTCCCCAATCTCGGACAACTGGAAACACCATATATTTT. Its protein product is CASSPQSRTTGNTIYF.

The V and J genes are TRBV5-4 and TRBJ2-2, with 9 nucleotides matching TRBD2. The germline V gene encodes CDR1 SGHNT and CDR2 YYREEE (reference sequence). V lost 3 bases to trimming and J lost 0 bases; unmatched junction nucleotides: 3. The CDR3 runs to 16 residues. The CDR3 DNA reads as TGTGCCAGCAGCTCACAGCGGGGGGCGAACACCGGGGAGCTGTTTTTT. This codes for CASSSQRGANTGELFF.

CDR3 region: CASSWSGLAVNYGATGELFF. DNA of the CDR3: TGTGCCAGCAGTTGGTCGGGACTAGCGGTTAATTATGGGGCTACCGGGGAGCTGTTTTTT. J is TRBJ2-2 and V is TRBV27; TRBD2 agrees at 11 bases. Germline V gives CDR1 MNHEY, CDR2 SMNVEV (reference sequence). This CDR3 region has 20 residues. V shed 4 bases and J 5 bases; nucleotides not matched to a gene: 18.

The J gene is TRBJ2-3, the V gene TRBV29-1; a possible D gene is TRBD1 (6 bases). This CDR3 has 14 amino acids. The germline V gene has CDR1 SQVTM and CDR2 ANQGSEA. Trimming shortened V by 7 bases and J by 1 base, and 15 bases separated the two germline ends. CDR3 sequence: CSAHQRQGTDTQYF. The CDR3 region has the DNA TGCAGCGCCCACCAAAGACAGGGCACAGATACGCAGTATTTT.

This clone was counted many times. The rearrangement joins TRBV5-1 to TRBJ1-1; D gene uncertain. Germline V gene data show CDR1 as SGHRS and CDR2 as YFSETQ. The CDR3 covers 15 residues. Trimming cost V 3 bases and J 1 base, with 13 bases left between them. The CDR3 protein is CASSSIIGGNTEAFF. As DNA, the CDR3 is TGCGCCAGCAGCTCGATAATAGGAGGGAACACTGAAGCTTTCTTT. Together with reference TRBV5-1 and TRBJ1-1, the CDR3 gives the full variable domain: KAGVTQTPRYLIKTRGQQVTLSCSPISGHRSVSWYQQTPGQGLQFLFEYFSETQRNKGNFPGRFSGRQFSNSRSEMNVSTLELGDSALYLCASSSIIGGNTEAFFGQGTRLTVV.